A single T cell receptor (beta chain) is shown here with its context. As yet, its antigen is unknown. This record belongs to a study of cytomegalovirus exposure and HLA in healthy donors. The study, taken as a whole, reports: There were 150 to 200 TCR beta chains listed as cytomegalovirus-associated. CMV antigen specificity was confirmed in vitro for three CMV-associated chains. TCR clusters originating in the first cohort tended to co-occur in the roughly 120 validation repertoires, according to a later analysis. Usually a TCR sequence was rare, but some public TCRs were found in many donors.

The CDR3 has 14 amino acids. Germline CDR1 and CDR2: SGHNT and YENEEA. After removal of 8 bases from V and 0 bases from J, the junction contained 7 bases not matched to a gene. This table comes from immunoSEQ multiplex PCR, and its TCRdb copy is limited to in-frame clones, with some not included. The table includes about 160,000 clones, over 85% detected once. The TCR originated in a woman aged 18-29 years in good health and CMV-seropositive. The V and J genes are TRBV11-3 and TRBJ2-7, with TRBD1 matching 7 bases. Sequenced: PBMCs. CDR3 region: CASRDSSGSYEQYF. The CDR3 DNA follows: TGTGCCAGCCGGGACAGTTCGGGCTCCTACGAGCAGTACTTC.